Each of the 4 T cell receptor beta chains below was sequenced from the same sample in a study of blood T cell repertoires in COVID-19 (TCRdb year 2020). Library generation was performed with the immunoSEQ multiplex PCR assay. The clones in this table, taken by TCRdb from immuneACCESS, are in-frame only. Not every clone is retained; where verified, under half of the shortfall comes from an unresolved V gene, and the cause of the rest is unknown. The sample table holds about 280,000 clones, of which roughly 89% were seen once. The ten largest account for approximately 10% of the sample. The sequencing input was peripheral blood. The receptors derive from a woman in her twenties or thirties with COVID-19, enrolled during active disease.

CDR3 loop: CASSRSREVVAMGYTF. The CDR3 DNA is TGCGCCAGCAGCCGCAGCCGAGAGGTCGTTGCTATGGGCTACACCTTC. This chain links TRBV4-1 with TRBJ1-2; D call uncertain. Germline loops: CDR1 MGHRA, CDR2 YSYEKL. The length of the CDR3 is 16 residues. V lost 4 bases to trimming and J lost 8 bases, with 23 bases between them.

This chain connects TRBV11-2 to TRBJ1-2; D unresolved. Germline assignment: CDR1 SGHAT and CDR2 FQNNGV. This CDR3 region has 13 residues. Trimming pared 1 base from V and 4 bases from J, leaving 7 bases between. The CDR3 nucleotides are TGTGCCAGCAGCTTAGGGGAGAGCTATGGCTACACCTTC. As protein: CASSLGESYGYTF.

The rearrangement uses TRBV5-4 and TRBJ2-3, with TRBD2 matching over 12 bases. CDR3 length: 16 residues. Germline V gene lookup returns CDR1 SGHNT and CDR2 YYREEE (reference sequence). The V and J ends lost 4 bases and 0 bases, in that order; junction bases with no gene match: 3. This CDR3 is CASSPGTSGSTDTQYF. In DNA form, the CDR3 reads TGTGCCAGCAGCCCAGGGACTAGCGGGAGCACAGATACGCAGTATTTT.

The chain recombines TRBV6-5 with TRBJ2-3; the D gene is possibly TRBD1 (6 bases). Trimming stripped 4 bases from V and 11 bases from J, with 10 bases between. Germline-derived CDR1 and CDR2 are MNHEY and SVGAGI. The CDR3 is 11 amino acids. The CDR3 reads CASSWGRGQYF. For the CDR3, the DNA is TGTGCCAGCAGTTGGGGGCGAGGGCAGTATTTT.